These 4 T cell receptor beta chains originate from one sample sequenced in a study of identical twins. One entry per CDR3 protein, called by TCRdb with MiXCR from the 5' RACE reads. The data contain approximately 590,000 distinct CDR3 sequences, more than 9% of them singletons. This sample was also put to use in a study of yellow fever vaccine responses in identical twins.

Sequenced input: PBMCs. Source of these receptors: a woman younger than 35 in good health.

This clonotype was recorded many times. The chain couples TRBV6-5 to TRBJ2-2; tentatively, D is TRBD1 (5 bases). Trimming removed 4 bases at V and 1 base at J, with 7 bases between. Germline lookup yields CDR1 MNHEY and CDR2 SVGAGI. The CDR3 spans 14 residues. The CDR3 region has the DNA TGTGCCAGCAGTTCCGGACAGAACACCGGGGAGCTGTTTTTT. As protein: CASSSGQNTGELFF.

This clonotype has only a few counts. The genes are TRBV11-3 and TRBJ2-7; 8 bases map to TRBD1. The trim removed 5 bases at V and 7 bases at J, leaving 10 bases unmatched. CDR3 size: 14 residues. Germline assignment: CDR1 SGHNT and CDR2 YENEEA. The CDR3 nucleotides are TGTGCCAGCAGCCCCGGGACAGGTCCCAGGGAGCAGTACTTC. Translating it yields CASSPGTGPREQYF.

In its sample, this clonotype was seen a few times. The chain joins TRBV4-1 to TRBJ1-4; D call uncertain. CDR1 and CDR2 (germline): MGHRA, YSYEKL. V gave up 1 base and J gave up 8 bases, with 11 bases separating them. This CDR3 contains 14 residues. The CDR3 DNA sequence: TGCGCCAGCAGCCAAGGGACGAGTATGGAAAAACTGTTTTTT. This translates into CASSQGTSMEKLFF.

In its sample, this clonotype was seen many times. V gene TRBV4-3 combines with J gene TRBJ2-7; TRBD1 matches 11 bases. Germline CDR1 reads LGHNA; CDR2 reads YSLEER. Trimming at V came to 3 bases and at J to 4 bases, leaving 11 bases not matched to a gene. This CDR3 contains 17 residues. The CDR3: CASSQFAGGTGGYEQYF. In DNA form, the CDR3 reads TGCGCCAGCAGCCAGTTTGCTGGCGGGACAGGGGGTTACGAGCAGTACTTC.